This TCR beta chain came from a study of human T cells and chemical hapten exposure. The CDR3 runs 13 residues. Germline lookup yields CDR1 MNHEY and CDR2 SVGEGT. V lost 0 bases and J lost 9, with 9 bases in between. Described time point: patch test 2, 6 weeks after DPC sensitization. As to treatment: therapeutic diphenylcyclopropenone sensitization with weekly scalp DPC. This clonotype was counted only a few times. In TCRdb, the RACE reads were re-called with MiXCR into one record per CDR3 protein. The table lists approximately 90,000 distinct CDR3 sequences, 9.5% to 11% of them singletons. The TCR originated in a man aged 35 to 55 with alopecia areata. Some clones in this sample may be carry-over from other donors' samples. This material consisted of whole blood, taken in connection with sensitization to the hapten diphenylcyclopropenone (DPC). This chain uses TRBV6-2 or TRBV6-3 with TRBJ2-1; a weak D match, TRBD1 (5 bases). In nucleotides, the CDR3 is TGTGCCAGCAGTTACTCGGCAGGGATTGAGCAGTTCTTC. It specifies CASSYSAGIEQFF.